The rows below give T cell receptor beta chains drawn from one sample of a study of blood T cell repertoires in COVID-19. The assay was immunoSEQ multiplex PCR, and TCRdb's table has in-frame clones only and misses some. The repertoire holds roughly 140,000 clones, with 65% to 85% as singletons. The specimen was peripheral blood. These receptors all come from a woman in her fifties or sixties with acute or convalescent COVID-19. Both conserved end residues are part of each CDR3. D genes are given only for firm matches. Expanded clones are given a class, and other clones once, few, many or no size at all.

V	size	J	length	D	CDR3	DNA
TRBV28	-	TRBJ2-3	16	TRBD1	CASSTLRQGSTDTQYF	TGTGCCAGCAGCACCCTCCGACAGGGGAGCACAGATACGCAGTATTTT
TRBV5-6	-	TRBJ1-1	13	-	CASSFGDNTEAFF	TGTGCCAGCAGCTTCGGGGATAACACTGAAGCTTTCTTT
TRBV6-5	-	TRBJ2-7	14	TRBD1	CASSHRDRPYEQYF	TGTGCCAGCAGTCACCGGGACAGGCCTTACGAGCAGTACTTC
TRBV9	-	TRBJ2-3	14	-	CASSVGRVLDTQYF	TGTGCCAGCAGCGTAGGCAGGGTACTGGATACGCAGTATTTT
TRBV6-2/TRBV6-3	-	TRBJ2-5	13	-	CASSWVQGRSQYF	TGTGCCAGCAGTTGGGTCCAAGGGAGGTCCCAGTACTTC
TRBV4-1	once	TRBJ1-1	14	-	CASSQGGSLPEAFF	TGCGCCAGCAGCCAAGGGGGCAGCCTGCCGGAAGCTTTCTTT
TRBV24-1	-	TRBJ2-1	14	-	CATSDFTGSGEQFF	TGTGCCACCAGTGATTTCACGGGGTCGGGTGAGCAGTTCTTC
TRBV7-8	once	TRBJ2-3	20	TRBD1	CASSSLPGQAPLESTDTQYF	TGTGCCAGCAGCTCGCTTCCGGGACAGGCACCCCTTGAATCCACAGATACGCAGTATTTT
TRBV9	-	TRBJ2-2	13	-	CASGTLNTGELFF	TGTGCCAGCGGGACTCTTAACACCGGGGAGCTGTTTTTT
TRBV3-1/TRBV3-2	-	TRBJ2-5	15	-	CASSRRRVQEETQYF	TGTGCCAGCAGCCGTCGGCGGGTGCAGGAGGAGACCCAGTACTTC
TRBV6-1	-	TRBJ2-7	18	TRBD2	CASSVTSGNAANPYEQYF	TGTGCCAGCAGTGTTACTAGCGGGAATGCCGCAAACCCCTACGAGCAGTACTTC
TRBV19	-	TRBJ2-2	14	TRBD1	CASRLGQQTGELFF	TGTGCCAGTAGACTGGGACAGCAAACCGGGGAGCTGTTTTTT
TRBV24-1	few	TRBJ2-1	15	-	CATSDRAPREREQFF	TGTGCCACCAGTGACCGGGCCCCCCGGGAACGAGAGCAGTTCTTC
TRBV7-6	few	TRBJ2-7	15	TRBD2	CASSHRTSRSYEQYF	TGTGCCAGCAGCCACCGGACTAGCCGATCCTACGAGCAGTACTTC
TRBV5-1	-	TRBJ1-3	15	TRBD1	CASSLDRGPGNTIYF	TGCGCCAGCAGCCTGGACAGGGGGCCTGGAAACACCATATATTTT
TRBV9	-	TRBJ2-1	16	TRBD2	CASSVGASGRYNEQFF	TGTGCCAGCAGCGTAGGGGCTAGCGGGAGATACAATGAGCAGTTCTTC
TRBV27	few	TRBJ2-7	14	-	CASSDRISIGEQYF	TGTGCCAGCAGTGACAGAATCAGTATCGGCGAGCAGTACTTC
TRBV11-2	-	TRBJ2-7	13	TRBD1	CASSLTGSTEQYF	TGTGCCAGCAGCTTGACAGGGTCCACCGAGCAGTACTTC
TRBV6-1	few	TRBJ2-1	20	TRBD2	CASSAPYGTSGRSSYNEQFF	TGTGCCAGCAGTGCCCCCTACGGGACTAGCGGACGGAGCTCCTACAATGAGCAGTTCTTC
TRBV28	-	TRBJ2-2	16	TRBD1	CASSLQSHRGTGELFF	TGTGCCAGCAGTTTGCAGTCCCACAGGGGCACCGGGGAGCTGTTTTTT
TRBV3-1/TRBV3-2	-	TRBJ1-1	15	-	CASSQGNSHNTEAFF	TGTGCCAGCAGCCAAGGAAACAGCCACAACACTGAAGCTTTCTTT
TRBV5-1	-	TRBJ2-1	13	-	CASYPDRQNEQFF	TGCGCCAGCTACCCGGACAGACAAAATGAGCAGTTCTTC
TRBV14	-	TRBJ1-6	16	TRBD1	CASSRVGQGAGSPLHF	TGTGCCAGCAGCCGAGTTGGACAGGGGGCTGGTTCACCCCTCCACTTT
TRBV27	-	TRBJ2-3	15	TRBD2	CASHQTSGSVGTQYF	TGTGCCAGCCACCAGACTAGCGGGTCCGTTGGTACGCAGTATTTT
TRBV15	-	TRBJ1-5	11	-	CATSPLQPQHF	TGTGCCACCAGCCCCCTCCAGCCCCAGCATTTT
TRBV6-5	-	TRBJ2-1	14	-	CASSRTLLGNEQFF	TGTGCCAGCAGTAGGACTTTATTGGGCAATGAGCAGTTCTTC
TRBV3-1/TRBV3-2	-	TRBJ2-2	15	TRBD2	CASSQTSGREGELFF	TGTGCCAGCAGCCAAACTAGCGGGAGAGAGGGGGAGCTGTTTTTT
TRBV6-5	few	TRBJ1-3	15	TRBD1	CASTLGQVLRNTIYF	TGTGCCAGCACCCTTGGACAGGTCCTAAGAAACACCATATATTTT
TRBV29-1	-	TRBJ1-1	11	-	CSVAKNTEAFF	TGCAGCGTTGCCAAGAACACTGAAGCTTTCTTT
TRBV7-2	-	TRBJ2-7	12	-	CASSAPHYEQYF	TGTGCCAGCAGCGCCCCACATTACGAGCAGTACTTC
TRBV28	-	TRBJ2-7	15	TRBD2	CASTYGTSGTYEQYF	TGTGCCAGCACCTATGGGACTAGCGGGACCTACGAGCAGTACTTC
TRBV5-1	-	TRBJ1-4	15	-	CASSLSGWTNEKLFF	TGCGCCAGCAGCCTATCAGGGTGGACTAATGAAAAACTGTTTTTT
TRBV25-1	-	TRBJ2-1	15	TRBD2	CASQRGSVSYNEQFF	TGTGCCAGCCAGCGGGGTTCGGTCTCCTACAATGAGCAGTTCTTC
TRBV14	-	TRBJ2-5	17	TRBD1	CASSLDPPGGLQETQYF	TGTGCCAGCAGCCTAGATCCGCCAGGGGGCCTCCAAGAGACCCAGTACTTC
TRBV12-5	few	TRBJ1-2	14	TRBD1	CASGLAQGAAGYTF	TGTGCTAGTGGCCTAGCGCAGGGGGCGGCTGGCTACACCTTC
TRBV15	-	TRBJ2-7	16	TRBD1	CATSRAGDRGSHEQYF	TGTGCCACCAGCAGAGCAGGGGACAGGGGTTCCCACGAGCAGTACTTC
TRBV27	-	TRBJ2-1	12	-	CASRLTGFEQFF	TGTGCCAGCAGATTAACAGGGTTTGAGCAGTTCTTC
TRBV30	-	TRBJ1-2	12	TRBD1	CAWSHRGNGYTF	TGTGCCTGGAGCCACAGGGGAAATGGCTACACCTTC
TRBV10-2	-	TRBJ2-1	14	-	CASSVTAGHNEQFF	TGCGCCAGCAGTGTGACAGCGGGCCACAATGAGCAGTTCTTC
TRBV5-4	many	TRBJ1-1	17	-	CASSLGVRGGRNTEAFF	TGTGCCAGCAGCTTGGGTGTCAGGGGAGGGAGAAACACTGAAGCTTTCTTT
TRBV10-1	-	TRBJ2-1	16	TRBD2	CASSLTSGNLYNEQFF	TGCGCCAGCAGTTTGACTAGCGGGAACCTATACAATGAGCAGTTCTTC
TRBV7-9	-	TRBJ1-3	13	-	CASSLAGGDLMIF	TGTGCCAGCAGCTTAGCCGGGGGGGATTTGATGATCTTT
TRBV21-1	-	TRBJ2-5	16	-	CASSKALSDRQETQYF	TGTGCCAGCAGCAAAGCGCTGAGTGACAGACAAGAGACCCAGTACTTC
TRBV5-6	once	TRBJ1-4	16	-	CASSSTRRGVNEKLFF	TGTGCCAGCAGCTCCACCCGGAGGGGCGTTAATGAAAAACTGTTTTTT
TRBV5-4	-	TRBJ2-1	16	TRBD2	CASSLAPAGGFNEQFF	TGTGCCAGCAGCTTGGCTCCAGCGGGGGGGTTCAATGAGCAGTTCTTC
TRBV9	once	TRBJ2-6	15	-	CASSVHRAGANVLTF	TGTGCCAGCAGCGTACACCGAGCTGGGGCCAACGTCCTGACTTTC
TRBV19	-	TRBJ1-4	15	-	CASRVTVATNEKLFF	TGTGCCAGTAGGGTGACAGTTGCAACTAATGAAAAACTGTTTTTT
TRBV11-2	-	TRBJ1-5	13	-	CASSFKSNQPQHF	TGTGCCAGCAGCTTTAAAAGCAATCAGCCCCAGCATTTT
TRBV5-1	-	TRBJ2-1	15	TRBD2	CASRSGLAAYNEQFF	TGCGCCAGCAGGTCGGGACTAGCGGCCTACAATGAGCAGTTCTTC
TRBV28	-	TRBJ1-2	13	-	CASSGGRTRGYTF	TGTGCCAGCAGTGGGGGCAGAACTAGAGGCTACACCTTC
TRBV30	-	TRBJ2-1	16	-	CAWSVPLRRPYNEQFF	TGTGCCTGGAGTGTACCCCTCAGGCGACCCTACAATGAGCAGTTCTTC
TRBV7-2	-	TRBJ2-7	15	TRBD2	CASSLAGTSSYEQYF	TGTGCCAGCAGCTTAGCAGGGACTAGCTCCTACGAGCAGTACTTC